A single sample is the source of the 22 T cell receptor beta chains below, sequenced in a study of T cells in women clearing cervical HPV infection. Here immunoSEQ multiplex PCR was the method, and the copy in TCRdb shows in-frame clones only, minus some. This sample lists 35,000 to 45,000 clones; its ten largest clones have 1.2%. Material: blood buffy coat. The receptor set was obtained from a woman between 18 and 70 years old with a cervical HPV16 infection that either progressed to CIN3+ or cleared (not recorded which).

The CDR3 protein is CASSLDSFSYEQYF. The CDR3 bases that were read are TGTGCCAGCAGCTTAGACAGTTTCTCCTACGAG. The chain recombines TRBV7-3 with TRBJ2-7, with D possibly matching TRBD1 (5 bases). The sequenced fragment ends 3 residues before the CDR3 boundary, so the rest is inferred from the germline J gene. V was shortened by 2 bases and J by 0 bases, with 8 bases between the two germline ends. The germline CDR1 and CDR2 sequences are SGHTA and FQGTGA. The CDR3 is made up of 14 amino acids.

Note on this clone: The read ends 3 residues early relative to the CDR3; the germline J gene fills the gap. The chain combines TRBV5-4 with TRBJ2-2; 7 bases map to TRBD2. There are 15 residues in the CDR3. Unmatched junction bases numbered 9, after V lost 6 bases and J lost 4 bases. CDR1 is SGHNT, CDR2 YYREEE, per germline (reference sequence). This chain's CDR3 is CASTREAGITGELFF. The part of the CDR3 DNA that was read is TGTGCCAGCACACGGGAAGCGGGGATCACCGGGGAG.

Turning to this clone: The sequence runs out 3 residues before the end of the CDR3; the remainder is reconstructed from the germline J gene. V usage is TRBV5-4 and J usage is TRBJ2-2; D is undetermined. V was shortened by 4 bases and J by 0 bases, with 4 bases between the two germline ends. CDR1 and CDR2 (germline): SGHNT, YYREEE (reference sequence). This CDR3 is 13 amino acids long. This CDR3 is CASSVANTGELFF. The sequenced part of the CDR3 DNA is TGTGCCAGCAGCGTAGCGAACACCGGGGAG. The full variable domain, completed using reference TRBV5-4 and TRBJ2-2, is ETGVTQSPTHLIKTRGQQVTLRCSSQSGHNTVSWYQQALGQGPQFIFQYYREEENGRGNFPPRFSGLQFPNYSSELNVNALELDDSALYLCASSVANTGELFFGEGSRLTVL.

About this clone: The read terminates 3 residues ahead of where the CDR3 ends, so the germline J gene completes it. The V and J genes are TRBV20-1 and TRBJ2-3; tentative D call: TRBD1 (5 bases). Germline loops: CDR1 DFQATT, CDR2 SNEGSKA (reference sequence). This CDR3 spans 13 amino acids. CDR3 sequence reads: CSARQGTNQPQYF. The DNA read from the CDR3 is TGCAGTGCTAGACAGGGAACTAATCAGCCG.

Worth noting for this clone: Coverage ceases 3 residues before the CDR3 finishes, and the germline J gene fills in the end. V usage is TRBV28 and J usage is TRBJ2-3; D gene unclear. The CDR3 consists of 11 residues. V lost 7 bases, J lost 2 bases, and 4 bases lay in between. Germline values: CDR1 MDHEN, CDR2 SYDVKM. CDR3 residues: CASIYTDTQYF. CDR3 DNA, as far as it was read: TGTGCCAGCATCTACACAGATACG. The full variable domain, in which reference TRBV28 and TRBJ2-3 provide the parts outside the CDR3, is DVKVTQSSRYLVKRTGEKVFLECVQDMDHENMFWYRQDPGLGLRLIYFSYDVKMKEKGDIPEGYSVSREKKERFSLILESASTNQTSMYLCASIYTDTQYFGPGTRLTVL.

To note about this clone: The CDR3 end falls 3 residues outside the read, so it is completed with the germline J gene. J is TRBJ2-1 and V is TRBV12-3 or TRBV12-4, with D possibly being TRBD2 (6 bases). V lost 7 bases to trimming and J lost 6 bases, with 16 bases between them. The CDR3 totals 14 residues. CDR3 loop: CASNAGRPSNEQFF. The CDR3 bases that were read are TGTGCCAGCAATGCGGGGCGGCCTTCCAATGAG.

On this clone itself: The read terminates 3 residues ahead of where the CDR3 ends, so the germline J gene completes it. The J gene is TRBJ2-5, the V gene TRBV4-1; 15 nucleotides line up with TRBD2. Trimming cost V 7 bases and J 5 bases; bases outside gene matches: 5. The CDR3 totals 15 residues. CDR1 is MGHRA and CDR2 is YSYEKL in the germline V gene. The CDR3 loop reads CASKRTSGGVETQYF. The sequenced part of the CDR3 DNA is TGCGCCAGCAAACGGACTAGCGGGGGGGTGGAGACC.

About this clone itself: The read comes to an end 3 residues before the CDR3 does, leaving the germline J gene to fill in the end. The rearrangement uses TRBV19 and TRBJ1-2; D not resolved. The CDR3 runs to 14 residues. V was clipped by 5 bases and J by 4 bases, with 14 bases between them. The germline CDR1 and CDR2 sequences are LNHDA and SQIVND (reference sequence). The CDR3 is CASSARTDFYGYTF. Partial CDR3 DNA: TGTGCCAGTAGTGCTAGGACGGACTTCTATGGC.

Comments on this clone: The DNA ends 3 residues before the CDR3 does, and the rest of the CDR3 is filled in from the germline J gene. The genes are TRBV19 and TRBJ1-2; the D gene is possibly TRBD1 (5 bases). V gave up 4 bases and J gave up 4 bases, with 13 bases separating them. CDR1 is LNHDA and CDR2 is SQIVND in the germline V gene (reference sequence). The CDR3 extends over 14 amino acids. The CDR3 sequence: CASSKTVLSYGYTF. Incomplete CDR3 DNA: TGTGCCAGTAGTAAGACAGTCCTGAGCTATGGC.

About this clone: The read terminates 3 residues before the CDR3 end, so the remaining end is supplied by the germline J gene. The V call is TRBV20-1, the J call TRBJ2-7, with 7 bases fitting TRBD2. V shed 5 bases and J 3 bases; nucleotides not matched to a gene: 7. CDR1 and CDR2 from the germline V gene are DFQATT and SNEGSKA (reference sequence). The CDR3 has 13 residues. The part of the CDR3 DNA that was read is TGCAGTGCTCGGGGGACTACAAGCTACGAG. It codes for CSARGTTSYE. The whole CDR3 reads CSARGTTSYEQYF.

In regard to this clone: The read ends 3 residues early relative to the CDR3; the germline J gene fills the gap. V is TRBV19 and J is TRBJ1-5, with TRBD1 as a possible D gene (6 bases). This CDR3 has 13 residues. In germline, CDR1 is LNHDA, CDR2 SQIVND (reference sequence). V was clipped by 7 bases and J by 7 bases, with 14 bases between them. The CDR3 bases that were read are TGTGCCAGTAAACAGGGATGGTGGCAGCCC. Its translation: CASKQGWWQP. In full, the CDR3 reads CASKQGWWQPQHF.

Of note for this clone: The read stops 3 residues short of the end of the CDR3; the missing end is completed from the germline J gene. The genes are TRBV18 and TRBJ1-2, with TRBD1 as a possible D gene (5 bases). CDR3 length: 14 residues. The germline CDR1 and CDR2 sequences are KGHSH and LQKENI. The DNA read from the CDR3 is TGTGCCAGCTCACGCCCCCTAGGGGAGAACGAC. This translates into CASSRPLGEND. The whole CDR3 protein reads CASSRPLGENDYTF.

As regards this clone: From the germline J gene comes the end of the CDR3, since the read stops 3 residues before it. V is TRBV10-2 and J is TRBJ2-3; D might be TRBD1 (6 bases). V dropped 6 bases and J dropped 3 bases, with 19 bases sitting between them. The CDR3 runs to 16 residues. Germline V gene sequence: CDR1 WSHSY, CDR2 SAAADI. The DNA read from the CDR3 is TGCGCCAGCAGGACGACAGGATTCGCCCAGACAGATACG. Translated: CASRTTGFAQTDT. The CDR3 as a whole reads CASRTTGFAQTDTQYF.

Details on this clone: The read comes to an end 3 residues before the CDR3 does, leaving the germline J gene to fill in the end. The chain is built from TRBV5-3 and TRBJ1-5, with TRBD1 matching over 9 bases. TRBV5-3 is placed among ORFs of uncertain function. This CDR3 spans 18 amino acids. V lost 4 bases to trimming and J lost 0 bases; unmatched junction nucleotides: 11. CDR3 DNA, as far as it was read: TGTGCCAGAAGCCTCGGGACAGGGCTAACTCCTAGCAATCAGCCC. Amino acid sequence: CARSLGTGLTPSNQP. From start to end, the CDR3 is CARSLGTGLTPSNQPQHF.

A note on this clone: The CDR3 end falls 3 residues outside the read, so it is completed with the germline J gene. The chain has TRBV5-1 and TRBJ2-7; a weak D match, TRBD2 (5 bases). V lost 2 bases to trimming and J lost 0 bases, with 6 bases between them. Per the germline V gene, CDR1 is SGHRS and CDR2 is YFSETQ. This CDR3 spans 13 amino acids. The CDR3 region is CASSFAGSYEQYF. The covered CDR3 bases are TGCGCCAGCAGCTTCGCGGGCTCCTACGAG. The entire variable domain, with the rest obtained from reference TRBV5-1 and TRBJ2-7, is as follows: KAGVTQTPRYLIKTRGQQVTLSCSPISGHRSVSWYQQTPGQGLQFLFEYFSETQRNKGNFPGRFSGRQFSNSRSEMNVSTLELGDSALYLCASSFAGSYEQYFGPGTRLTVT.

Concerning this clone itself: The sequence runs out 3 residues before the end of the CDR3; the remainder is reconstructed from the germline J gene. The J gene is TRBJ1-3, the V gene TRBV14; no clear D gene. Per the germline V gene, CDR1 is SGHDN and CDR2 is FVKESK. This CDR3 is built from 16 residues. The ends were cut back, 4 bases at V and 0 bases at J, with 13 bases in the middle. The CDR3 bases that were read are TGTGCCAGCAGCCGTATACAGTTCTCCTCTGGAAACACC. Its protein product is CASSRIQFSSGNT. The entire CDR3 protein reads CASSRIQFSSGNTIYF.

Of note for this clone: The CDR3 is cut off 3 residues early in the read; its end comes from the germline J gene. The rearrangement uses TRBV20-1 and TRBJ2-2; D possibly corresponds to TRBD2 (5 bases). Trimming removed 0 bases at V and 0 bases at J, with 8 bases between. The CDR3 is 15 amino acids. The germline V gene has CDR1 DFQATT and CDR2 SNEGSKA (reference sequence). This CDR3 reads CSARDRRANTGELFF. CDR3 bases read: TGCAGTGCTAGAGATAGGCGGGCGAACACCGGGGAG.

A note on this clone: The CDR3 is cut off 3 residues early in the read; its end comes from the germline J gene. The gene calls are TRBV30 and TRBJ2-3; 10 nucleotides agree with TRBD2. J was trimmed by 0 bases and V by 8 bases; bases with no gene match: 11. CDR3 length equals 16 residues. The germline gives CDR1 GTSNPN, CDR2 SVGIG (reference sequence). The DNA read from the CDR3 is TGTGCCACTGGTATTAGCGGGGGGCTGAGCACAGATACG. The encoded protein is CATGISGGLSTDT. The whole CDR3 reads CATGISGGLSTDTQYF.

A remark on this clone: The CDR3 extends 3 residues past the end of the read, so its final part is completed from the germline J gene. This chain joins TRBV28 and TRBJ2-1; D unclear. Germline CDR1 and CDR2: MDHEN and SYDVKM. The CDR3 covers 10 residues. V shed 6 bases and J shed 6 bases, with 3 bases lying between them. The CDR3 loop reads CASSGNEQFF. The sequenced part of the CDR3 DNA is TGTGCCAGCAGCGGCAATGAG.

As for this clone: The read ends 3 residues before the CDR3 terminus; that terminus is restored from the germline J gene. The genes are TRBV19 and TRBJ2-7; the D gene is possibly TRBD1 (6 bases). V was cut by 4 bases and J by 0 bases, with 13 bases left in between. Per germline, CDR1 LNHDA and CDR2 SQIVND (reference sequence). The CDR3 has 15 amino acids. The CDR3 spells CASSTLLDSSYEQYF. The CDR3 DNA, read in part, is TGTGCCAGTAGTACCCTCCTGGACAGCTCCTACGAG.

As concerns this clone: The read gets to within 3 residues of the CDR3 end, and the germline J gene fills in the rest. The chain combines TRBV18 with TRBJ2-7; perhaps TRBD1 as D (6 bases). Germline V CDR1 and CDR2: KGHSH, LQKENI. The CDR3 spans 13 residues. Trimming removed 3 bases at V and 6 bases at J, with 12 bases between. The CDR3 spells CASSPGQSGEQYF. Incomplete CDR3 DNA: TGTGCCAGCTCACCCGGACAGTCCGGCGAG.

The sequenced CDR3 bases are TGTGCCAGCAGCTCGCACAGGCCGGGCCGCCTGAACACTGAA. This gives the protein CASSSHRPGRLNTE. The whole CDR3 reads CASSSHRPGRLNTEAFF. The J gene is TRBJ1-1, the V gene TRBV7-3, with D tentatively TRBD1 (5 bases). The read falls 3 residues short of the CDR3 end, and the missing part is taken from the germline J gene. The CDR3 contains 17 residues. Germline V gives CDR1 SGHTA, CDR2 FQGTGA. With 4 bases removed from V and 0 bases from J, the gap between germline ends came to 18 bases.